The T cell receptor (beta chain) under discussion was sequenced for a study of Ad26.COV2.S vaccination and SARS-CoV-2 variants (TCRdb year 2021). For the study in its entirety: Donors in the vaccine arm were drawn from COV1001, a multicentre, randomized, double-blind, placebo-controlled phase I-IIa trial testing Ad26.COV2.S in healthy adults. Dosing of Ad26.COV2.S was intramuscular, at either 5x10^10 or 1x10^11 viral particles, delivered as one shot or as two shots spaced 56 days apart. Throughout the experiments and outcome assessment, investigators stayed blinded to trial group allocation. Trial participants were randomized into five groups of five: low-dose or high-dose Ad26.COV2.S given once or twice, or placebo on both occasions. A total of around 32 samples were included in the TCR-sequenced set, comprising approximately 20 Ad26.COV2.S vaccine recipients, 5 placebo recipients and 8 SARS-CoV-2 convalescent individuals. The specificity and breadth of SARS-CoV-2-reactive T cell receptors after Ad26.COV2.S vaccination were assessed by TCRbeta repertoire sequencing.

Counted from cysteine to phenylalanine, this CDR3 has 15 amino acids. The only DNA kept is the CDR3, 45 bases in frame from the first base. Explained via the paper, the treatment or condition label denotes: 15 to 20 received Ad26.COV2.S at low or high dose, single or two shots; several received placebo; per-sample allocation not given. Repertoires of vaccine and placebo recipients were sequenced from samples collected on day 63 after the first injection. In Cohort 1b, roughly 25 adults aged 18-55 years were enrolled at a single site in Boston, USA, between 29 July and 7 August 2020. Ad26.COV2.S was a replication-incompetent adenovirus type 26 vector that expressed a prefusion-stabilized SARS-CoV-2 spike protein derived from the original Wuhan strain. About this clone itself: Its antigen is still unknown. No qualities accompany the bases; no much larger clone lies one base away.

The immunoSEQ Assay was the method used to sequence TCRbeta CDR3 regions. After extraction, genomic DNA underwent amplification by bias-controlled multiplex PCR, followed by high-throughput sequencing. As for the authors' bioinformatics: Collapsing and filtering of sequences were performed to quantify the absolute abundance of each unique TCRbeta CDR3 region. Usable DNA was measured by amplifying reference genes present in all nucleated cells, and TCRbeta template counts were normalized to that usable DNA to estimate T cell fraction. Repertoire TCRs were annotated as SARS-CoV-2-specific by exact matching of V gene, CDR3 amino acid sequence and J gene to a known reactive TCR set. The reference SARS-CoV-2 TCR set came from MIRA and was filtered for enrichment in COVID-19-positive ImmuneCODE repertoires, removing public or cross-reactive TCRs. Using the MIRA antigens, annotated TCRs were further analysed by specific ORF or by position within an ORF. Depth was the summed frequency of annotated unique rearrangements, while breadth was defined as annotated unique rearrangements over total unique productive rearrangements. TCR breadth was compared between groups using two-sided Wilcoxon rank-sum tests. Entries here come from immuneACCESS through TCRdb and include only in-frame sequences with V and J called. Some clones fail to appear in such tables; in the studies checked, an unresolved V gene covers under half of the shortfall, and the cause of the remainder is unknown. V and J calls and clone size follow that table, whereas D and trimming were derived from the DNA. Present in this sample are around 300,000 clones, 85% to 90% of which were seen just once. The biggest ten clones account for approximately 5% of the sample.

Study-wide findings and limitations: Substantial breadth of spike-specific CD8+ and CD4+ T cell responses was reported after vaccination. Vaccine and placebo recipients had comparable non-spike TCR breadth, which fits with the vaccine containing only spike. The study lacked the statistical power to compare responses across vaccine doses or regimens. It was noted by the authors that total T cell responses may have been underestimated by the TCR breadth and depth analyses. Ad26.COV2.S recipients had higher spike-specific TCR breadth than placebo recipients (P = 0.0014).

The sequence joins TRBV21-1 to TRBJ2-5; TRBD1 is the table's D call and was not checked against the DNA. TRBV21-1 is marked as a pseudogene. Source: peripheral blood, taken in a trial of Ad26.COV2.S vaccine versus placebo. The clonotype was recovered from a person aged 18-65 years who received the Ad26.COV2.S COVID-19 vaccine or a placebo. The CDR3 protein sequence reads: CASSVRTGVWETQYF. In nucleotide form, the sequence is TGTGCCAGCAGCGTACGGACAGGGGTTTGGGAGACCCAGTACTTC.